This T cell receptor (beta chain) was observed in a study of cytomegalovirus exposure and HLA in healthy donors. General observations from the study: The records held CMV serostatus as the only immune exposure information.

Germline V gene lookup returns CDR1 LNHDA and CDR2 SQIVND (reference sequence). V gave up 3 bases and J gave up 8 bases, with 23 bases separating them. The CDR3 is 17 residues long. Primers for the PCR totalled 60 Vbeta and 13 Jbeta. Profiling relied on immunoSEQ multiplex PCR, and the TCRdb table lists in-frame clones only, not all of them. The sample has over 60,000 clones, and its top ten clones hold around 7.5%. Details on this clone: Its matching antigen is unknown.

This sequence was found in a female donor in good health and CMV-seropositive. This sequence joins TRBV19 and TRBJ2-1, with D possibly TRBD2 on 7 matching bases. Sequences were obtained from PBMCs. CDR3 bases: TGTGCCAGTAGTATCCTTCACCGGGGGGCGCTAAGCTATGAGCAGTTCTTC. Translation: CASSILHRGALSYEQFF.